The sequence of this T cell receptor (beta chain) was determined in a study of response to subunit inactivated influenza vaccine. The study, taken as a whole, reports: Authors suggested each seasonal flu vaccination may recruit only limited numbers of new T cells.

CDR1 and CDR2 from the germline V gene are MDHEN and SYDVKM. V was pared by 5 bases and J by 13 bases, with 11 bases of the junction left unmatched. The CDR3 is 13 amino acids. TCRdb reprocessed the RT-PCR reads with MiXCR, giving one entry per CDR3 protein. The sample consists of 400,000 to 550,000 distinct CDR3 sequences, around 25% of them appearing once. In its sample, this clonotype was seen once. Its cognate antigen is unknown. This chain connects TRBV28 to TRBJ2-1, with 7 bases lining up with TRBD2. Material: CD4+ T cells sorted from PBMCs, obtained more than 4 days after vaccination. The clonotype was recovered from a middle-aged man who received an inactivated influenza vaccine. The CDR3 nucleotides are TGTGCCAGCAGTCCCTCTGTTAGCGGGTTCCAGTTCTTC. Protein sequence: CASSPSVSGFQFF.